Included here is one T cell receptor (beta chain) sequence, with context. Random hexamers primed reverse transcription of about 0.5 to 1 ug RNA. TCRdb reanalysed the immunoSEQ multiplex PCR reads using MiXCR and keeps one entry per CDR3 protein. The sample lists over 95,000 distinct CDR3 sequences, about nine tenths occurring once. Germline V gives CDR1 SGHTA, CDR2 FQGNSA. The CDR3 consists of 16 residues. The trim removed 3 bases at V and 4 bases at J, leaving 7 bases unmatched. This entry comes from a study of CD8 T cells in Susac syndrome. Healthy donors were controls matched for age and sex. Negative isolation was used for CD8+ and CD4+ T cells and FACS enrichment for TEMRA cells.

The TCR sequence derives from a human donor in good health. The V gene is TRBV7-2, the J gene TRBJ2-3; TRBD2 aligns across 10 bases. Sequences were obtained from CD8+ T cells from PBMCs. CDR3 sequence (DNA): TGTGCCAGCAGCTTTCGAGCGGGGGGGCACGCAGATACGCAGTATTTT. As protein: CASSFRAGGHADTQYF.